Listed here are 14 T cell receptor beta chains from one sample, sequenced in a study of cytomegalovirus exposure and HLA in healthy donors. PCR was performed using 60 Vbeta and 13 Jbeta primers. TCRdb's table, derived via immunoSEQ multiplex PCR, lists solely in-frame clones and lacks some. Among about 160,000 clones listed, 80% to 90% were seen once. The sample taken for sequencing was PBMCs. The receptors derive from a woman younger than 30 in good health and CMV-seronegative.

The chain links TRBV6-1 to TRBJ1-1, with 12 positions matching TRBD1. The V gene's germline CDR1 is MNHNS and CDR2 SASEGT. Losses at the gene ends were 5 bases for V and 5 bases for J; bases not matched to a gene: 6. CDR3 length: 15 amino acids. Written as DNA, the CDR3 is TGTGCCAGCAGTCCGGGACAGGGGGCTTGGACTGAAGCTTTCTTT. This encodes CASSPGQGAWTEAFF.

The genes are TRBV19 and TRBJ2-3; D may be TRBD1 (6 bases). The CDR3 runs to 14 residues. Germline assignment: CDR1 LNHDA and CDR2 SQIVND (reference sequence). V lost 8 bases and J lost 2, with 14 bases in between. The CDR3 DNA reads TGTGCCAGTCAGGACGGACAGAACACAGATACGCAGTATTTT. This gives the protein CASQDGQNTDTQYF.

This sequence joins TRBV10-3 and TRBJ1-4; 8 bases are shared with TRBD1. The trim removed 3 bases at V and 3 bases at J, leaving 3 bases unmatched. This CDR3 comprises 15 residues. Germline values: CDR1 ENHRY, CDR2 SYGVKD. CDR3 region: CAISDPTGANEKLFF. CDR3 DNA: TGTGCCATCAGTGACCCGACAGGGGCTAATGAAAAACTGTTTTTT.

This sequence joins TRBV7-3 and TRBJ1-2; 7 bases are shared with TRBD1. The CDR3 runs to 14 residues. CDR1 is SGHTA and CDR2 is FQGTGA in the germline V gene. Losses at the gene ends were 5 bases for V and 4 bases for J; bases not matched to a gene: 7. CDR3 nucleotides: TGTGCCAGCAGCCCGACAGGGCTCGCCTATGGCTACACCTTC. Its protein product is CASSPTGLAYGYTF.

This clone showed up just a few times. DNA for the CDR3: TGTGCCAGCAGCGTAGGGGCGGGGGCCACCACAGATACGCAGTATTTT. It encodes CASSVGAGATTDTQYF. The rearrangement uses TRBV9 and TRBJ2-3, with a tentative D call TRBD2 (7 bases). Germline-derived CDR1 and CDR2 are SGDLS and YYNGEE. Trimming left V 0 bases short and J 2 bases short, with 13 bases between. The CDR3 length is 16 residues.

The CDR3: CASSPSVGGEGTEAFF. In nucleotides, the CDR3 is TGTGCCAGCTCACCTTCCGTGGGGGGGGAGGGGACTGAAGCTTTCTTT. This chain links TRBV18 with TRBJ1-1; D may be TRBD1 (5 bases). Germline CDR1 is KGHSH and CDR2 is LQKENI. The CDR3 covers 16 residues. V dropped 3 bases and J dropped 5 bases, with 19 bases sitting between them.

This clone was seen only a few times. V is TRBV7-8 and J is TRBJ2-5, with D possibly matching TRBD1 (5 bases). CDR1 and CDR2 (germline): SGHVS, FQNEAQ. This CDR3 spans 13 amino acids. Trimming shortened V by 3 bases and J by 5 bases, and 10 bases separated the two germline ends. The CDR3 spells CASSFRVGETQYF. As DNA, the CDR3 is TGTGCCAGCAGCTTCAGGGTGGGGGAGACCCAGTACTTC.

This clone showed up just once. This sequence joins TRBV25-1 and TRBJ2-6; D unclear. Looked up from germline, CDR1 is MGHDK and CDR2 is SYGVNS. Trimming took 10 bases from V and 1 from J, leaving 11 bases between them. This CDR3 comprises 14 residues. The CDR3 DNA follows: TGTGCCACCCTTGGGCATTCTGGGGCCAACGTCCTGACTTTC. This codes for CATLGHSGANVLTF.

The CDR3 coding sequence is TGTGCCAGCAGTCCCAGAGGCGCCATGAACACTGAAGCTTTCTTT. Translating gives CASSPRGAMNTEAFF. V gene TRBV6-5 combines with J gene TRBJ1-1; D call uncertain. Per germline, CDR1 MNHEY and CDR2 SVGAGI. With 5 bases removed from V and 0 bases from J, the gap between germline ends came to 13 bases. The CDR3 is made up of 15 amino acids.

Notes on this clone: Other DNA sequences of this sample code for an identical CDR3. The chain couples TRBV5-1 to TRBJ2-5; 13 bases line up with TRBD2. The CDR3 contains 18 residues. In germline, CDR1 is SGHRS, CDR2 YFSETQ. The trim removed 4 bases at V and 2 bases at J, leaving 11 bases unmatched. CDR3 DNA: TGCGCCAGCAGCCAAAACCCGGGACTAGCGGGATGGCAAGAGACCCAGTACTTC. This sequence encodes CASSQNPGLAGWQETQYF.

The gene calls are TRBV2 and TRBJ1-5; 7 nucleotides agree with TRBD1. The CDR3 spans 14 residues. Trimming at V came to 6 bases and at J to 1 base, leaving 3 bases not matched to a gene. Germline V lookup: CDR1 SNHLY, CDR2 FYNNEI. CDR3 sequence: CASRETGSNQPQHF. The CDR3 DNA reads TGTGCCAGCAGGGAGACAGGGAGCAATCAGCCCCAGCATTTT. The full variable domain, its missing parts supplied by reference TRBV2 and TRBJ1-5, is EPEVTQTPSHQVTQMGQEVILRCVPISNHLYFYWYRQILGQKVEFLVSFYNNEISEKSEIFDDQFSVERPDGSNFTLKIRSTKLEDSAMYFCASRETGSNQPQHFGDGTRLSIL.

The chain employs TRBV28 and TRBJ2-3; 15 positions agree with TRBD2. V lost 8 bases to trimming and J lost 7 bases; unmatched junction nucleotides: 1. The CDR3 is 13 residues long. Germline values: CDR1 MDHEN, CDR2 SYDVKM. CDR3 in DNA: TGTGCCAGCGGGACTAGCGGGAGGCATACGCAGTATTTT. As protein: CASGTSGRHTQYF.

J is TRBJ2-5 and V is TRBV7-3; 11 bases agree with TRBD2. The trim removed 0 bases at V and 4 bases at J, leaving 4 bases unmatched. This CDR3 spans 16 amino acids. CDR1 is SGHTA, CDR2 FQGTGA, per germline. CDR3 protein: CASSLTGTSGLETQYF. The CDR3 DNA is TGTGCCAGCAGCTTAACGGGGACTAGCGGACTAGAGACCCAGTACTTC.

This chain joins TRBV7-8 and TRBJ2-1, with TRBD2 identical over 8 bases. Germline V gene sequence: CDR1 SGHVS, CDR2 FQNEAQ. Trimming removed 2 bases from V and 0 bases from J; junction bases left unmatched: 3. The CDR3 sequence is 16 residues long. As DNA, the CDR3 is TGTGCCAGCAGCTTATTTGCGGGAGGCTCCTACAATGAGCAGTTCTTC. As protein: CASSLFAGGSYNEQFF.